This T cell receptor beta chain was retrieved from a study of cytomegalovirus exposure and HLA in healthy donors. General study points: It was fewer than 200 TCR beta chains that were listed as cytomegalovirus-associated.

This clone was recorded only once. Its antigen is undetermined. PCR employed 60 Vbeta and 13 Jbeta primers. The table came from immunoSEQ multiplex PCR; TCRdb's copy has only in-frame clones and leaves some out. The repertoire holds around 190,000 clones, with around 73% as singletons. Trimming left V 0 bases short and J 13 bases short, with 10 bases between. Looked up from germline, CDR1 is ENHRY and CDR2 is SYGVKD. The CDR3 totals 12 residues. The V call is TRBV10-3, the J call TRBJ2-4; D remains unclear. The origin of this receptor is a woman in her thirties in good health and CMV-seronegative. The sample comprised PBMCs. In DNA, the CDR3 is TGTGCCATCAGTGAGTCTGGTCGAGCACAGTACTTC. Translated, it gives CAISESGRAQYF.